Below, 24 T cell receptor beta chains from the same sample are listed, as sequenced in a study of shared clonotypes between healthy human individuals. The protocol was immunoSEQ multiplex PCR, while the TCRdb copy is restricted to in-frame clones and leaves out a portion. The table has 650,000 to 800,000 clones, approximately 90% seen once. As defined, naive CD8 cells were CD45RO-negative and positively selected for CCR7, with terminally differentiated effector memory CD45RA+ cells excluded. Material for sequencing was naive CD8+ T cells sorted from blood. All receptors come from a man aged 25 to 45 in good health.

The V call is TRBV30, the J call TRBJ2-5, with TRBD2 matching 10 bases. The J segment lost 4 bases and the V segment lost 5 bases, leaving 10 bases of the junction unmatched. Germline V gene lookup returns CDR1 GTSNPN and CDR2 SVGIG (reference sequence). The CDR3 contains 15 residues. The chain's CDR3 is CAWEREGSSRETQYF. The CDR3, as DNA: TGTGCCTGGGAGCGGGAGGGCTCCTCAAGAGAGACCCAGTACTTC.

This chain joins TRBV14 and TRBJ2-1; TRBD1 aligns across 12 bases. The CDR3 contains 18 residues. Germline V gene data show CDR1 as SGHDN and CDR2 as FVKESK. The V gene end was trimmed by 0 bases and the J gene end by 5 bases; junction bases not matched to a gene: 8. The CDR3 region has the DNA TGTGCCAGCAGCCAAGATTATTGGGGACAGGGGGCGAACAATGAGCAGTTCTTC. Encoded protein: CASSQDYWGQGANNEQFF.

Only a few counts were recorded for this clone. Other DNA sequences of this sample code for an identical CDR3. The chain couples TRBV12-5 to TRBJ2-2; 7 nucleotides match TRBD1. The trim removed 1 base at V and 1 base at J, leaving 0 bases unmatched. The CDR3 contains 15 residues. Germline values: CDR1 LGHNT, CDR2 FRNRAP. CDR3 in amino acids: CASGLGQGNTGELFF. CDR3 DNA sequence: TGTGCTAGTGGTTTGGGACAGGGGAACACCGGGGAGCTGTTTTTT. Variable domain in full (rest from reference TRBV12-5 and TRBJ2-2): DARVTQTPRHKVTEMGQEVTMRCQPILGHNTVFWYRQTMMQGLELLAYFRNRAPLDDSGMPKDRFSAEMPDATLATLKIQPSEPRDSAVYFCASGLGQGNTGELFFGEGSRLTVL.

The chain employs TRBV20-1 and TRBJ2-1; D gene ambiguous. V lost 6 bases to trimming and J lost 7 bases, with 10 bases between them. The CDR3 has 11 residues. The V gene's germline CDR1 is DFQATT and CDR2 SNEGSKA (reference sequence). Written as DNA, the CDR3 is TGCAGTGCGCGCCGTGAAAATGAGCAGTTCTTC. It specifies CSARRENEQFF.

The CDR3 DNA is TGTGCCAGCAGTCCCCCCCAGACGGTGAACACTGAAGCTTTCTTT. This sequence encodes CASSPPQTVNTEAFF. V and J are TRBV28 and TRBJ1-1; D is unclear. The germline gives CDR1 MDHEN, CDR2 SYDVKM. The CDR3 sequence is 15 residues long. V shed 5 bases and J shed 0 bases, with 13 bases lying between them. Filled out from reference TRBV28 and TRBJ1-1, the complete variable domain reads DVKVTQSSRYLVKRTGEKVFLECVQDMDHENMFWYRQDPGLGLRLIYFSYDVKMKEKGDIPEGYSVSREKKERFSLILESASTNQTSMYLCASSPPQTVNTEAFFGQGTRLTVV.

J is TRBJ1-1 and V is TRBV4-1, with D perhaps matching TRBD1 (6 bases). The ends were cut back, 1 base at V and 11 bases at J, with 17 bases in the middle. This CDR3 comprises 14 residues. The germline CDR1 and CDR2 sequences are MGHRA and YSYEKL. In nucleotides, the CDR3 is TGCGCCAGCAGCCAAGTCGTGGGGGGGCGATGGGCTTTCTTT. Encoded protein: CASSQVVGGRWAFF.

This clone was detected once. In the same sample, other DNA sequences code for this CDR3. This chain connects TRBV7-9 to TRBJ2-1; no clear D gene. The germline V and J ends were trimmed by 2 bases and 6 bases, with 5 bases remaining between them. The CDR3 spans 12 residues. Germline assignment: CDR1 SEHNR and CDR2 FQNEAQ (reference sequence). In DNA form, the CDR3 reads TGTGCCAGCAGCTTACGAGGCAATGAGCAGTTCTTC. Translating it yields CASSLRGNEQFF. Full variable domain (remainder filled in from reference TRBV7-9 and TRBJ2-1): DTGVSQNPRHKITKRGQNVTFRCDPISEHNRLYWYRQTLGQGPEFLTYFQNEAQLEKSRLLSDRFSAERPKGSFSTLEIQRTEQGDSAMYLCASSLRGNEQFFGPGTRLTVL.

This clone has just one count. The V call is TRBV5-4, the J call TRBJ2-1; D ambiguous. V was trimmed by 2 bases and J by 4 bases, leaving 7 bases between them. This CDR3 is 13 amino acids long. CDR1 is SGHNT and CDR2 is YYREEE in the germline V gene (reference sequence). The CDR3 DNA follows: TGTGCCAGCAGCTTCGACCAGTACAATGAGCAGTTCTTC. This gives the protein CASSFDQYNEQFF.

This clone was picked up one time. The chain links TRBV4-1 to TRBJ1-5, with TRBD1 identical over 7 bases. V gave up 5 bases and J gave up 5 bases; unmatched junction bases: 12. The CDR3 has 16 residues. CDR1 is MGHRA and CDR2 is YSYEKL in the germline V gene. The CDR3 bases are TGCGCCAGCAGCTCTGTTCTGGGGACAGAGTATCAGCCCCAGCATTTT. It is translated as CASSSVLGTEYQPQHF.

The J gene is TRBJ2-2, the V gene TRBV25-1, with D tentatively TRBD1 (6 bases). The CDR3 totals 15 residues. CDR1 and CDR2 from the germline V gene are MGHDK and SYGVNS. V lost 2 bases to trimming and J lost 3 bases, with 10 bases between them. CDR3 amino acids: CASSEGGGYTGELFF. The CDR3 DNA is TGTGCCAGCAGTGAAGGGGGCGGTTACACCGGGGAGCTGTTTTTT.

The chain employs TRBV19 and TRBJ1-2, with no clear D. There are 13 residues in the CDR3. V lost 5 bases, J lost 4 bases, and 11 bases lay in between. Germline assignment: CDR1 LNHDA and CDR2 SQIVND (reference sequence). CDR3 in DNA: TGTGCCAGTAGTCCTCCGGACCGCTATGGCTACACCTTC. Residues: CASSPPDRYGYTF.

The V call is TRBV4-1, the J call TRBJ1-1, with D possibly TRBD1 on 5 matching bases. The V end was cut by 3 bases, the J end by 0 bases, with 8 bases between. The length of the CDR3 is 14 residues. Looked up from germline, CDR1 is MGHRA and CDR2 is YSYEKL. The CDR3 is CASSHVGLNTEAFF. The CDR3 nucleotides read TGCGCCAGCAGCCACGTGGGGCTGAACACTGAAGCTTTCTTT.

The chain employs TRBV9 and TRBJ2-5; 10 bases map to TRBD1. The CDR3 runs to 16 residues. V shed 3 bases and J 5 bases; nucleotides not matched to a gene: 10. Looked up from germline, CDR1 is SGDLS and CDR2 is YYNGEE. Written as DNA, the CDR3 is TGTGCCAGCAGCGAACCCGGGACAGGGGATAGGGAGACCCAGTACTTC. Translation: CASSEPGTGDRETQYF.

CDR3: CASSQGGATLLDTQYF. CDR3 sequence (DNA): TGCGCCAGCAGCCAAGGAGGGGCTACCCTCCTAGATACGCAGTATTTT. The chain employs TRBV4-1 and TRBJ2-3; D may match TRBD1 or TRBD2 (5 bases each). Trimming shortened V by 1 base and J by 5 bases, and 16 bases separated the two germline ends. Germline CDR1 is MGHRA and CDR2 is YSYEKL. The CDR3 extends over 16 amino acids.

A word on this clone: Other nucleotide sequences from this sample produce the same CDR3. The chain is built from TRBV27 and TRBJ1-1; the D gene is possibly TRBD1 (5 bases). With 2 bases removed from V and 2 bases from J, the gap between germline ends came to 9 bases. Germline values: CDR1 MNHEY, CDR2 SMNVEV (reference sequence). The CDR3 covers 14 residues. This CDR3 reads CASSLTGVNTEAFF. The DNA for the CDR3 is TGTGCCAGCAGTTTAACAGGAGTCAACACTGAAGCTTTCTTT.

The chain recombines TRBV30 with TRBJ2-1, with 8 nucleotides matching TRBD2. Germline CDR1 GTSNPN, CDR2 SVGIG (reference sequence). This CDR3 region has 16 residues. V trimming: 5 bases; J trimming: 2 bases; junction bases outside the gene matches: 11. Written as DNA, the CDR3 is TGTGCCTGGGCCGAAGAACTAGCGGTTCCCTACAATGAGCAGTTCTTC. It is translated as CAWAEELAVPYNEQFF.

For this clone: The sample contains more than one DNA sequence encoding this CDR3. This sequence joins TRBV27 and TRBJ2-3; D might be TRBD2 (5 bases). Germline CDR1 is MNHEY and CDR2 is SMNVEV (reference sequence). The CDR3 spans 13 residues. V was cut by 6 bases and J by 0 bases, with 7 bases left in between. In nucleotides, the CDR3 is TGTGCCAGCAGCTTAGCGAGCACAGATACGCAGTATTTT. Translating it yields CASSLASTDTQYF.

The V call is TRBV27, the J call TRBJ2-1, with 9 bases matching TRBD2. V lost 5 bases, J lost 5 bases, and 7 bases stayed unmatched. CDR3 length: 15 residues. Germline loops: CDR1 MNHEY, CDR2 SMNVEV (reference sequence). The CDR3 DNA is TGTGCCAGCAGTCTACTGGGACTAGCAGACAATGAGCAGTTCTTC. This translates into CASSLLGLADNEQFF.

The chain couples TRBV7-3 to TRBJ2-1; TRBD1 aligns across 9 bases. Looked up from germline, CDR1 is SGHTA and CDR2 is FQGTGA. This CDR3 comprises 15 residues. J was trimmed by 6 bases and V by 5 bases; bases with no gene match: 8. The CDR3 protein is CASSLKDRGRNEQFF. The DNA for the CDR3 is TGTGCCAGCAGCCTGAAGGACAGGGGTCGCAATGAGCAGTTCTTC.

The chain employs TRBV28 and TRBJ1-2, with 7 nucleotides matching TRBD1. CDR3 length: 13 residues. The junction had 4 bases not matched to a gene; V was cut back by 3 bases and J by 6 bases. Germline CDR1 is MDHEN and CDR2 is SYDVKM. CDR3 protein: CASSFRGIDGYTF. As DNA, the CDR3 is TGTGCCAGCAGTTTCAGGGGGATCGATGGCTACACCTTC.

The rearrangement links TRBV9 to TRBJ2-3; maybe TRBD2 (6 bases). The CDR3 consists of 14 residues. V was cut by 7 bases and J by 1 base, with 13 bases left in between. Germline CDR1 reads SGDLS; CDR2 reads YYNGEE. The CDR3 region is CASAGLTRTDTQYF. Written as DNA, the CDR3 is TGTGCCAGCGCGGGACTGACACGCACAGATACGCAGTATTTT.

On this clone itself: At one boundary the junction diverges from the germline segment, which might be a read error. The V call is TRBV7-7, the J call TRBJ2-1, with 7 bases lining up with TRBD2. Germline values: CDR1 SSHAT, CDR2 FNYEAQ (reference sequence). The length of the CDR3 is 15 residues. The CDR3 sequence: CASSPRGGRADEQFF. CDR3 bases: TGTGCTAGCAGCCCGAGGGGAGGGAGGGCCGATGAGCAGTTCTTC.

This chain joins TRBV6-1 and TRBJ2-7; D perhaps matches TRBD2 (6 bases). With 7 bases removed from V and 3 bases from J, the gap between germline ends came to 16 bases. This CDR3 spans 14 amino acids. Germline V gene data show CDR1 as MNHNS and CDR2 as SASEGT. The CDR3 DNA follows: TGTGCCAGCAAAACCCACGGGACTGACTACGAGCAGTACTTC. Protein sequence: CASKTHGTDYEQYF.

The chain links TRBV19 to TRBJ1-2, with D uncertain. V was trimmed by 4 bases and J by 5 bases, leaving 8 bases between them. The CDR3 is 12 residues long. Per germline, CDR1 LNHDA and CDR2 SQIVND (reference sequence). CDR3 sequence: CASSSPVYGYTF. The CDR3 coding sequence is TGTGCCAGTAGTAGCCCGGTGTATGGCTACACCTTC.